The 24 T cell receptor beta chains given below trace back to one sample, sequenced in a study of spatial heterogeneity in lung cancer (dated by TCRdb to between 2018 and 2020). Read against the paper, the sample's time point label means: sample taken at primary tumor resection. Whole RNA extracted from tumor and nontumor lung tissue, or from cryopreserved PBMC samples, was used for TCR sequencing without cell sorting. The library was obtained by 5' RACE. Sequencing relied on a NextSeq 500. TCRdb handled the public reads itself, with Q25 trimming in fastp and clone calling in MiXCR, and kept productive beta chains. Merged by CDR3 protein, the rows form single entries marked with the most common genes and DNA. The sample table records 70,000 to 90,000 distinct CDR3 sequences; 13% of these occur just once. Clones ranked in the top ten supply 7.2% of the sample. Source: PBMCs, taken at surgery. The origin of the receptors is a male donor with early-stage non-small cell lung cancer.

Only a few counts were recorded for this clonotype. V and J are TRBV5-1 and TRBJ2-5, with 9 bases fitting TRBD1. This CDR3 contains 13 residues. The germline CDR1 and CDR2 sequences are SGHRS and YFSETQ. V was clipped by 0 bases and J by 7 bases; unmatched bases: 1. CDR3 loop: CASSLGQGVTQYF. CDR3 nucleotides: TGCGCCAGCAGCTTGGGACAGGGGGTGACCCAGTACTTC.

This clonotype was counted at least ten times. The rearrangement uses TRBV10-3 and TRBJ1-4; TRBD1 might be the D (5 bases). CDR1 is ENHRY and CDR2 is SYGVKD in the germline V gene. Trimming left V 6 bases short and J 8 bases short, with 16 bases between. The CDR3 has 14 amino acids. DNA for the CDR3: TGTGCCATCAGGGGAGCTGGGGGAGACGAAAAACTGTTTTTT. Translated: CAIRGAGGDEKLFF.

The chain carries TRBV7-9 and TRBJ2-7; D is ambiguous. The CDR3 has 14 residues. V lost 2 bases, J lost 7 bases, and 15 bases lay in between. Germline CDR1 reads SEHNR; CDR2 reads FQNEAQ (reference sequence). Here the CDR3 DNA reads TGTGCCAGCAGCTTACCCTACCCCTACGTGGAGCAGTACTTC. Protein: CASSLPYPYVEQYF.

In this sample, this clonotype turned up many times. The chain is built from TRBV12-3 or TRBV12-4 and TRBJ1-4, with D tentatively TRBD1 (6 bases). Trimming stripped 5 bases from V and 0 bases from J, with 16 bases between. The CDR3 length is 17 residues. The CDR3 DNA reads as TGTGCCAGCAGTGGCGTGGGACACCGCTCAACTAATGAAAAACTGTTTTTT. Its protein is CASSGVGHRSTNEKLFF.

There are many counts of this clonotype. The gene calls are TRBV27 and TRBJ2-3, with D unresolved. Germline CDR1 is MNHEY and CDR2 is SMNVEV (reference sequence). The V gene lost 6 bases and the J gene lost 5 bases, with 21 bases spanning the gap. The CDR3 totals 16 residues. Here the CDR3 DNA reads TGTGCCAGCAGACTTACGATGGACCCAATTTTAGATACGCAGTATTTT. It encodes CASRLTMDPILDTQYF.

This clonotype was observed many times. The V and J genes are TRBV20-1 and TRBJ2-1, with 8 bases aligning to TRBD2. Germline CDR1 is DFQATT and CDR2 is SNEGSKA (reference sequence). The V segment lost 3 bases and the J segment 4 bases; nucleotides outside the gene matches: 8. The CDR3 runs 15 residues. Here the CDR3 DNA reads TGCAGTGCTAGGGGTCTCAGCGGGAGATACAATGAGCAGTTCTTC. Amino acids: CSARGLSGRYNEQFF.

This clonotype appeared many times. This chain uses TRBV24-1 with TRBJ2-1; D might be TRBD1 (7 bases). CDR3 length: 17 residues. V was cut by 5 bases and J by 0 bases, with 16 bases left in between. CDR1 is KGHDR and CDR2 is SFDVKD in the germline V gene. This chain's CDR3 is CATSGGRGVSSYNEQFF. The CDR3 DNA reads TGTGCCACCAGTGGAGGCAGGGGGGTTAGCTCCTACAATGAGCAGTTCTTC.

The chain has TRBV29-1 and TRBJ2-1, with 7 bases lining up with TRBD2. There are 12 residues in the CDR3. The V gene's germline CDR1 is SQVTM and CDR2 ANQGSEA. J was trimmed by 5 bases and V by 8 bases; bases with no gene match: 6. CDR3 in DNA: TGCAGCTCTGGGCTAGCGGACAATGAGCAGTTCTTC. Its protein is CSSGLADNEQFF.

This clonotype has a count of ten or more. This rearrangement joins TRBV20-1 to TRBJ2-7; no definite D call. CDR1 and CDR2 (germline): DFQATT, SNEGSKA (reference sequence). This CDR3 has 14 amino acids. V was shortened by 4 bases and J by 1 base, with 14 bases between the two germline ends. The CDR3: CSATPQEFSYEQYF. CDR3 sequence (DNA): TGCAGTGCTACACCTCAGGAATTTTCCTACGAGCAGTACTTC.

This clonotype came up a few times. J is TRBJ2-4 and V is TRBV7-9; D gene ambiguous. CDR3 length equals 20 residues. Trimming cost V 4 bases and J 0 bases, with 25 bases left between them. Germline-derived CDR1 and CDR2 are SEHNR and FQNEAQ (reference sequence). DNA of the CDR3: TGTGCCAGCAGCTCCCCGGGTTCTCTAAAGGATCAGCGAGCCAAAAACATTCAGTACTTC. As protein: CASSSPGSLKDQRAKNIQYF.

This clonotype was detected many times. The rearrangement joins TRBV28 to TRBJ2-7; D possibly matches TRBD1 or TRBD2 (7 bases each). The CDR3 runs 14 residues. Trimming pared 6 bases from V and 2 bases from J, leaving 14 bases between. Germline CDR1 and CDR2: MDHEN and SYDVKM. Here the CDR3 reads CASSQGGRTYEQYF. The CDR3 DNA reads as TGTGCCAGCAGCCAGGGGGGGCGGACCTACGAGCAGTACTTC.

In nucleotides, the CDR3 is TGTGCCAGCAGTCCTAGCGGGAGGACAGATACGCAGTATTTT. Its translation is CASSPSGRTDTQYF. The V call is TRBV6-1, the J call TRBJ2-3; 11 bases align to TRBD2. There are 14 residues in the CDR3. Per germline, CDR1 MNHNS and CDR2 SASEGT. V lost 5 bases, J lost 3 bases, and 1 base stayed unmatched.

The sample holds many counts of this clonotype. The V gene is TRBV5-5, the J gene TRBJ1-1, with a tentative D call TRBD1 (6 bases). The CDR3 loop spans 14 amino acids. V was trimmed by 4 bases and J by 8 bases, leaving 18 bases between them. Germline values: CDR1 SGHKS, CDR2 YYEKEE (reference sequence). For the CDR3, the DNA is TGTGCCAGCAGCGTCGGGGGACAACTTGCCGAAGCTTTCTTT. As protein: CASSVGGQLAEAFF.

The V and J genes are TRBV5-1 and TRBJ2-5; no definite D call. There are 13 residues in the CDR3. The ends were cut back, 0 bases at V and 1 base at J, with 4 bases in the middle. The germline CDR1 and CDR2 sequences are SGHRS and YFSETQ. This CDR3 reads CASSLAFQETQYF. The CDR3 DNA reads TGCGCCAGCAGCTTGGCTTTCCAAGAGACCCAGTACTTC.

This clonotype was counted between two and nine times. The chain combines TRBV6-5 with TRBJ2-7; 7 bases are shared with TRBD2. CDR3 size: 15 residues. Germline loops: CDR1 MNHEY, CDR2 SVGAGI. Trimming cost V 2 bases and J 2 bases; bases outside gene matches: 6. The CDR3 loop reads CASSYTAGRAYEQYF. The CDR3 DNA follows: TGTGCCAGCAGTTACACGGCAGGGAGGGCCTACGAGCAGTACTTC.

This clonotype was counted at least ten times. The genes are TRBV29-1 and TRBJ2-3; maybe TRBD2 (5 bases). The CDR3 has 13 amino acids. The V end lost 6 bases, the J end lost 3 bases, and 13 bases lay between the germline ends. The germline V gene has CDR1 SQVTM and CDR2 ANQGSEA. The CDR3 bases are TGCAGCGTCACCATGGACTTAACAGATACGCAGTATTTT. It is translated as CSVTMDLTDTQYF.

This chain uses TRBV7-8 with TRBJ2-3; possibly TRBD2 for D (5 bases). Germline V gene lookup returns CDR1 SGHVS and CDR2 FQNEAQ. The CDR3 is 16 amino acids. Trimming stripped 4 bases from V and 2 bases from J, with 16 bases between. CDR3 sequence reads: CASSSPPGVLTDTQYF. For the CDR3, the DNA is TGTGCCAGCAGCTCCCCCCCCGGGGTCCTCACAGATACGCAGTATTTT. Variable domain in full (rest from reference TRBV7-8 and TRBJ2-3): GAGVSQSPRYKVAKRGQDVALRCDPISGHVSLFWYQQALGQGPEFLTYFQNEAQLDKSGLPSDRFFAERPEGSVSTLKIQRTQQEDSAVYLCASSSPPGVLTDTQYFGPGTRLTVL.

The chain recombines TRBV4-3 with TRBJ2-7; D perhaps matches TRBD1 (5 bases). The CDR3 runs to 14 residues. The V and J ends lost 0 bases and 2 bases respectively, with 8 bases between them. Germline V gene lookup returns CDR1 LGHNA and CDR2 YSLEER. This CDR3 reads CASSQETATYEQYF. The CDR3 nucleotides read TGCGCCAGCAGCCAAGAGACAGCTACCTACGAGCAGTACTTC.

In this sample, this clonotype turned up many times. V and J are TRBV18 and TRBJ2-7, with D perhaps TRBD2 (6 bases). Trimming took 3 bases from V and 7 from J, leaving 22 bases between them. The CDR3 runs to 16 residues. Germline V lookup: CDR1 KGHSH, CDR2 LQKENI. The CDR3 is CASSPRAGTSNSEQYF. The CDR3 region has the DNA TGTGCCAGCTCACCGCGGGCCGGGACTTCTAATTCGGAGCAGTACTTC.

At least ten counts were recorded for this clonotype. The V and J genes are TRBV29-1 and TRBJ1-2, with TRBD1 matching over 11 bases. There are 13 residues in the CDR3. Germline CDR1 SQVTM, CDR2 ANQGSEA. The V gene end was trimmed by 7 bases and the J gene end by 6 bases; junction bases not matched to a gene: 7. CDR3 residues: CSAPGQGEDGYTF. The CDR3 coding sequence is TGCAGCGCCCCGGGACAGGGGGAGGATGGCTACACCTTC.

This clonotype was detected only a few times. The CDR3 here is CASSPKSIEETQYF. CDR3 coding DNA: TGTGCCAGCAGCCCCAAAAGTATCGAAGAGACCCAGTACTTC. The V gene is TRBV3-1, the J gene TRBJ2-5; D uncertain. The CDR3 extends over 14 amino acids. Germline CDR1 reads LGHDT; CDR2 reads YNNKEL (reference sequence). With 4 bases removed from V and 3 bases from J, the gap between germline ends came to 12 bases.

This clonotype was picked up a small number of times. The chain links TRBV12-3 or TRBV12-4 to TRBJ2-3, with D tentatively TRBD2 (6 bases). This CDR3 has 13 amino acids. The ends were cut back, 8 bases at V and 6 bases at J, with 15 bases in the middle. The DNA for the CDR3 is TGTGCCAGCCTTCCCGGGAGTAGGGATACGCAGTATTTT. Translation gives CASLPGSRDTQYF.

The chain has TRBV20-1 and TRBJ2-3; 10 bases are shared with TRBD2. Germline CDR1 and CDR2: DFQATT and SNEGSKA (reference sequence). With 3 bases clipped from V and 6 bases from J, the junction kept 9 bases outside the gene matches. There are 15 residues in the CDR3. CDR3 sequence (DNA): TGCAGTGCTAGGGGGGGACTAGCGCCTTCCGATACGCAGTATTTT. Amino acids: CSARGGLAPSDTQYF.

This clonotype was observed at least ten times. For the CDR3, the DNA is TGTGCCAGCAGCTTAGACAGACCTACCGCCAATTCACCCCTCCACTTT. Translating it yields CASSLDRPTANSPLHF. The V and J genes are TRBV11-2 and TRBJ1-6; D unresolved. This CDR3 spans 16 amino acids. V lost 0 bases, J lost 7 bases, and 13 bases lay in between. The germline gives CDR1 SGHAT, CDR2 FQNNGV.